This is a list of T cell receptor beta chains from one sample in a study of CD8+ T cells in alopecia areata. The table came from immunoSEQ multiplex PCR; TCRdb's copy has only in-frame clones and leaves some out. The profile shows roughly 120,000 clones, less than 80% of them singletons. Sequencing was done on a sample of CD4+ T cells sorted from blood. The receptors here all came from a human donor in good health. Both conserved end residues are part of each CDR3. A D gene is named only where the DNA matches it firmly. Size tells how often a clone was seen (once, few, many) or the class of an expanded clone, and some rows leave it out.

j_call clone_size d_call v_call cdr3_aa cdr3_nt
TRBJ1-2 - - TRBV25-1 CASSEQEYYGYTF TGTGCCAGCAGTGAACAGGAATACTATGGCTACACCTTC
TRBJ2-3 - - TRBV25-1 CASNDGPLTDTQYF TGTGCCAGCAATGACGGGCCGCTCACAGATACGCAGTATTTT
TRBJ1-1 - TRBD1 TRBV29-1 CSVRTGFAEAFF TGCAGCGTGAGGACAGGGTTCGCTGAAGCTTTCTTT
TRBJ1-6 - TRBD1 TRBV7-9 CASGDYRGNSPLHF TGTGCCAGCGGAGATTACAGGGGCAATTCACCCCTCCACTTT
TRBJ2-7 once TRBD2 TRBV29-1 CSVDRGREGEQYF TGCAGCGTTGACCGTGGCAGGGAGGGCGAGCAGTACTTC
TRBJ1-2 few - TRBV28 CATEALNYGYTF TGTGCCACCGAGGCCCTTAACTATGGCTACACCTTC
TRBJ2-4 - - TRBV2 CASRDPAKNIQYF TGTGCCAGCAGGGATCCGGCCAAAAACATTCAGTACTTC
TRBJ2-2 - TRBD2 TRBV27 CASSRGTSGQTGELFF TGTGCCAGCAGCCGGGGGACTAGCGGGCAGACCGGGGAGCTGTTTTTT
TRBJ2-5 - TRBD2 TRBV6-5 CASSSLAGSLQETQYF TGTGCCAGCAGTTCCCTAGCGGGGAGCCTCCAAGAGACCCAGTACTTC
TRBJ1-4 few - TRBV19 CASKFREKNEKLFF TGTGCCAGTAAGTTCCGGGAAAAGAATGAAAAACTGTTTTTT